These T cell receptor beta chains were read from a single sample in a study of blood T cell repertoires in COVID-19. Measured with immunoSEQ multiplex PCR; TCRdb has only the in-frame clones, and not every one. The sample has 65,000 to 80,000 clones; roughly 80% are singletons. The sequenced sample consisted of peripheral blood. The source is a human donor in a cohort sampled during active COVID-19. CDR3s include the opening cysteine and the closing phenylalanine or tryptophan. D genes are given only for firm matches. Size is stated for part of the rows, as once, few or many counts, or as a class when the clone is expanded.

clone size: .
J gene: TRBJ1-2
D gene: TRBD1
V gene: TRBV9
CDR3 protein: CASSEGTGGNYGYTF
CDR3 DNA: TGTGCCAGCAGCGAAGGGACAGGGGGGAACTATGGCTACACCTTC

clone size: .
J gene: TRBJ2-3
D gene: .
V gene: TRBV5-6
CDR3 protein: CASSLGRVGDTQYF
CDR3 DNA: TGTGCCAGCAGCTTGGGGCGGGTTGGAGATACGCAGTATTTT

clone size: .
J gene: TRBJ2-1
D gene: TRBD2
V gene: TRBV7-8
CDR3 protein: CASSYLTGGPYNEQFF
CDR3 DNA: TGTGCCAGCAGCTATTTAACGGGGGGGCCCTACAATGAGCAGTTCTTC

clone size: .
J gene: TRBJ2-3
D gene: TRBD1
V gene: TRBV6-5
CDR3 protein: CASSYSDRDGTDTQYF
CDR3 DNA: TGTGCCAGCAGTTACTCCGACAGGGATGGCACAGATACGCAGTATTTT

clone size: .
J gene: TRBJ2-1
D gene: .
V gene: TRBV5-1
CDR3 protein: CASSSPSYNEQFF
CDR3 DNA: TGCGCCAGCAGCTCCCCGAGCTACAATGAGCAGTTCTTC

clone size: .
J gene: TRBJ1-2
D gene: .
V gene: TRBV3-1/TRBV3-2
CDR3 protein: CASSQDQGSYGYTF
CDR3 DNA: TGTGCCAGCAGCCAAGATCAGGGGAGCTATGGCTACACCTTC

clone size: .
J gene: TRBJ1-3
D gene: .
V gene: TRBV12-5
CDR3 protein: CASGLTGFSGNTIYF
CDR3 DNA: TGTGCTAGTGGACTCACAGGGTTCTCTGGAAACACCATATATTTT

clone size: .
J gene: TRBJ2-1
D gene: TRBD2
V gene: TRBV30
CDR3 protein: CAWSGLAVTYNEQFF
CDR3 DNA: TGTGCCTGGAGTGGGCTAGCGGTAACCTACAATGAGCAGTTCTTC

clone size: .
J gene: TRBJ2-3
D gene: TRBD2
V gene: TRBV19
CDR3 protein: CASSGEGADTQYF
CDR3 DNA: TGTGCCAGTAGTGGGGAGGGCGCAGATACGCAGTATTTT

clone size: .
J gene: TRBJ2-5
D gene: TRBD2
V gene: TRBV7-2
CDR3 protein: CASSLGTSGQETQYF
CDR3 DNA: TGTGCCAGCAGCTTAGGGACTAGCGGACAAGAGACCCAGTACTTC

clone size: once
J gene: TRBJ2-4
D gene: .
V gene: TRBV3-1/TRBV3-2
CDR3 protein: CASSQARGRWEAKNIQYF
CDR3 DNA: TGTGCCAGCAGCCAAGCCCGTGGGAGATGGGAAGCCAAAAACATTCAGTACTTC

clone size: .
J gene: TRBJ2-1
D gene: TRBD1
V gene: TRBV5-1
CDR3 protein: CASSFFGTGVINEQFF
CDR3 DNA: TGCGCCAGCAGCTTTTTCGGGACAGGGGTTATTAATGAGCAGTTCTTC

clone size: .
J gene: TRBJ2-7
D gene: .
V gene: TRBV19
CDR3 protein: CASSIAAGSRVHEQYF
CDR3 DNA: TGTGCCAGTAGTATAGCCGCCGGGAGCAGGGTCCACGAGCAGTACTTC

clone size: .
J gene: TRBJ2-3
D gene: TRBD2
V gene: TRBV7-8
CDR3 protein: CASSPGLSGGSPDTQYF
CDR3 DNA: TGTGCCAGCAGCCCCGGACTTAGCGGGGGTTCTCCAGATACGCAGTATTTT

clone size: few
J gene: TRBJ2-7
D gene: TRBD1
V gene: TRBV5-1
CDR3 protein: CASSLEGADEQYF
CDR3 DNA: TGCGCCAGCAGCTTGGAGGGGGCCGACGAGCAGTACTTC

clone size: .
J gene: TRBJ2-7
D gene: TRBD1
V gene: TRBV4-1
CDR3 protein: CASRGTGSYEQYF
CDR3 DNA: TGCGCCAGCAGGGGGACAGGGTCCTACGAGCAGTACTTC

clone size: .
J gene: TRBJ2-7
D gene: .
V gene: TRBV4-1
CDR3 protein: CASSPVVTYEQYF
CDR3 DNA: TGCGCCAGCAGCCCAGTTGTAACCTACGAGCAGTACTTC

clone size: few
J gene: TRBJ1-4
D gene: .
V gene: TRBV5-4
CDR3 protein: CASSLDAEKLFF
CDR3 DNA: TGTGCCAGCAGCTTGGATGCGGAAAAACTGTTTTTT

clone size: .
J gene: TRBJ1-2
D gene: .
V gene: TRBV5-1
CDR3 protein: CASSLDRHYGYTF
CDR3 DNA: TGCGCCAGCAGCTTGGACAGACACTATGGCTACACCTTC

clone size: .
J gene: TRBJ1-2
D gene: TRBD1
V gene: TRBV9
CDR3 protein: CASSETGSRDYGYTF
CDR3 DNA: TGTGCCAGCAGCGAGACAGGGAGCCGGGACTATGGCTACACCTTC

clone size: .
J gene: TRBJ1-2
D gene: .
V gene: TRBV5-1
CDR3 protein: CASSLTFAGYTF
CDR3 DNA: TGCGCCAGCAGCCTGACATTTGCCGGCTACACCTTC

clone size: once
J gene: TRBJ2-2
D gene: .
V gene: TRBV5-1
CDR3 protein: CASSPGGPATGELFF
CDR3 DNA: TGCGCCAGCAGCCCCGGGGGGCCCGCCACCGGGGAGCTGTTTTTT

clone size: .
J gene: TRBJ2-5
D gene: TRBD1
V gene: TRBV5-1
CDR3 protein: CASSLAGPGGVETQYF
CDR3 DNA: TGCGCCAGCAGCTTGGCCGGGCCAGGGGGCGTCGAGACCCAGTACTTC

clone size: .
J gene: TRBJ1-1
D gene: .
V gene: TRBV4-1
CDR3 protein: CASSQSHGNTEAFF
CDR3 DNA: TGCGCCAGCAGCCAAAGCCATGGGAACACTGAAGCTTTCTTT

clone size: .
J gene: TRBJ2-7
D gene: .
V gene: TRBV7-2
CDR3 protein: CASSRSRDEQYF
CDR3 DNA: TGTGCCAGCAGCCGAAGCAGGGACGAGCAGTACTTC

clone size: once
J gene: TRBJ1-4
D gene: .
V gene: TRBV27
CDR3 protein: CASSLSRGEKLFF
CDR3 DNA: TGTGCCAGCAGTTTATCTAGGGGCGAAAAACTGTTTTTT

clone size: .
J gene: TRBJ2-2
D gene: .
V gene: TRBV11-3
CDR3 protein: CASSLGQGNTGELFF
CDR3 DNA: TGTGCCAGCAGCTTGGGTCAGGGGAACACCGGGGAGCTGTTTTTT

clone size: .
J gene: TRBJ2-7
D gene: TRBD1
V gene: TRBV19
CDR3 protein: CASSPSGGNGYEQYF
CDR3 DNA: TGTGCCAGTAGTCCCTCAGGGGGCAACGGGTACGAGCAGTACTTC

clone size: .
J gene: TRBJ2-3
D gene: TRBD2
V gene: TRBV5-1
CDR3 protein: CASSPRSGGTSTDTQYF
CDR3 DNA: TGCGCCAGCAGCCCTAGGAGCGGGGGCACTAGCACAGATACGCAGTATTTT

clone size: .
J gene: TRBJ2-4
D gene: .
V gene: TRBV19
CDR3 protein: CASSIGWRQTLAKNIQYF
CDR3 DNA: TGTGCCAGTAGTATTGGTTGGCGACAGACCTTAGCCAAAAACATTCAGTACTTC

clone size: .
J gene: TRBJ2-3
D gene: TRBD2
V gene: TRBV14
CDR3 protein: CASSQEMAGAQYF
CDR3 DNA: TGTGCCAGCAGCCAAGAAATGGCGGGGGCGCAGTATTTT

clone size: once
J gene: TRBJ1-4
D gene: TRBD1
V gene: TRBV5-1
CDR3 protein: CASSLQGARNEKLFF
CDR3 DNA: TGCGCCAGCAGCTTGCAGGGGGCGCGGAATGAAAAACTGTTTTTT

clone size: .
J gene: TRBJ2-7
D gene: TRBD1
V gene: TRBV23-1
CDR3 protein: CASSPERTGDYEQYF
CDR3 DNA: TGCGCCAGCAGCCCAGAGCGGACAGGGGACTACGAGCAGTACTTC

clone size: .
J gene: TRBJ1-3
D gene: TRBD1
V gene: TRBV29-1
CDR3 protein: CSVGKTGASGNTIYF
CDR3 DNA: TGCAGCGTTGGGAAGACAGGGGCTTCTGGAAACACCATATATTTT

clone size: .
J gene: TRBJ2-2
D gene: TRBD2
V gene: TRBV5-1
CDR3 protein: CASRGLADTGELFF
CDR3 DNA: TGCGCCAGCAGGGGACTAGCGGACACCGGGGAGCTGTTTTTT

clone size: .
J gene: TRBJ2-1
D gene: TRBD2
V gene: TRBV6-5
CDR3 protein: CASRQSGADEQFF
CDR3 DNA: TGTGCCAGCAGACAAAGCGGGGCTGATGAGCAGTTCTTC

clone size: .
J gene: TRBJ1-5
D gene: TRBD1
V gene: TRBV6-5
CDR3 protein: CASTGGLDQPQHF
CDR3 DNA: TGTGCCAGTACAGGGGGTTTGGATCAGCCCCAGCATTTT

clone size: .
J gene: TRBJ2-7
D gene: .
V gene: TRBV5-1
CDR3 protein: CASSSPGTYEQYF
CDR3 DNA: TGCGCCAGCAGCAGCCCAGGTACCTACGAGCAGTACTTC

clone size: few
J gene: TRBJ1-2
D gene: TRBD1
V gene: TRBV5-4
CDR3 protein: CASSHRDRANYGYTF
CDR3 DNA: TGTGCCAGCAGCCACCGGGACAGGGCGAACTATGGCTACACCTTC

clone size: .
J gene: TRBJ2-1
D gene: .
V gene: TRBV5-4
CDR3 protein: CASSTDPENEQFF
CDR3 DNA: TGTGCCAGCAGCACGGATCCGGAGAATGAGCAGTTCTTC

clone size: .
J gene: TRBJ2-3
D gene: .
V gene: TRBV6-2/TRBV6-3
CDR3 protein: CASSYRSTNTQYF
CDR3 DNA: TGTGCCAGCAGTTACCGATCTACGAATACGCAGTATTTT

clone size: few
J gene: TRBJ2-1
D gene: .
V gene: TRBV11-2
CDR3 protein: CASSLWPQGSEQFF
CDR3 DNA: TGTGCCAGCAGCTTATGGCCCCAGGGTTCGGAGCAGTTCTTC